Listed below are T cell receptor beta chains from one sample, sequenced in a study of T cell changes during pregnancy in multiple sclerosis. TCRdb's copy holds only in-frame clones and misses some; the assay was immunoSEQ multiplex PCR. The data show roughly 42,000 clones, about 91% seen once. Sequenced material: CD4+ T cells from peripheral blood mononuclear cells, taken in the second trimester of pregnancy. These receptor sequences come from a female donor in good health, enrolled as a control in a pregnancy study. The CDR3 runs from the conserved cysteine through the conserved F or W. A D gene is named only where the DNA matches it firmly. Some rows mark clone size as missing; the rest say once, few, many or name a class of expanded clone.

CASRPTANYEQYF	TGTGCCAGCAGACCGACAGCGAACTACGAGCAGTACTTC	NA	TRBV6-6	TRBJ2-7	NA
CASNRDRNYGYTF	TGTGCCAGCAACCGAGACAGGAACTATGGCTACACCTTC	NA	TRBV28	TRBJ1-2	NA
CASSHRVITQYF	TGTGCCAGCAGCCACAGGGTCATTACGCAGTATTTT	NA	TRBV28	TRBJ2-3	once
CASSWGRGEAFF	TGTGCCAGCAGCTGGGGCAGGGGGGAAGCTTTCTTT	TRBD1	TRBV7-2	TRBJ1-1	few
CASSHDRGGTEAFF	TGTGCCAGCTCACATGACAGGGGTGGAACTGAAGCTTTCTTT	TRBD1	TRBV18	TRBJ1-1	NA
CASSLTQERRRGYTF	TGTGCCAGCAGTTTAACACAGGAAAGAAGGAGAGGCTACACCTTC	NA	TRBV27	TRBJ1-2	NA
CAIGKRDTLNTEAFF	TGTGCCATCGGAAAGCGGGACACATTGAACACTGAAGCTTTCTTT	NA	TRBV10-3	TRBJ1-1	few
CASSGTSYGYTF	TGTGCCAGCAGCGGGACAAGCTATGGCTACACCTTC	NA	TRBV6-6	TRBJ1-2	NA
CASSLETSTSEQFF	TGTGCCAGCAGCTTAGAAACTAGTACCAGCGAGCAGTTCTTC	NA	TRBV7-9	TRBJ2-1	NA
CASSLKGGIETQYF	TGTGCCAGCAGCTTAAAGGGAGGGATCGAGACCCAGTACTTC	TRBD2	TRBV7-3	TRBJ2-5	NA
CAISEPQYNEQFF	TGTGCCATCAGTGAGCCCCAATACAATGAGCAGTTCTTC	NA	TRBV10-3	TRBJ2-1	NA
CASSPPNGNTIYF	TGTGCCAGCTCACCACCCAATGGAAACACCATATATTTT	NA	TRBV18	TRBJ1-3	once
CASNKKWDSGGGFDGYTF	TGTGCCAGTAATAAGAAATGGGACAGCGGAGGGGGATTCGATGGCTACACCTTC	TRBD1	TRBV19	TRBJ1-2	once
CASSFGGGNQETQYF	TGTGCCAGCAGCTTTGGGGGAGGGAACCAAGAGACCCAGTACTTC	TRBD2	TRBV11-3	TRBJ2-5	NA
CASSPEGAVGEQYF	TGTGCCAGCAGCCCAGAGGGGGCAGTGGGGGAGCAGTACTTC	TRBD1	TRBV6-1	TRBJ2-7	once
CASSGSDYTQYF	TGTGCCAGCAGCGGTAGCGATTATACGCAGTATTTT	NA	TRBV5-4	TRBJ2-3	NA
CASSPERRNTEAFF	TGTGCCAGCAGCCCTGAACGGAGGAACACTGAAGCTTTCTTT	NA	TRBV7-9	TRBJ1-1	few
CASSEIPHSGGGYF	TGTGCCAGCAGTGAAATTCCCCATAGCGGCGGTGGGTACTTC	NA	TRBV6-1	TRBJ2-7	NA
CASSLVSGAGELFF	TGTGCCAGCAGCTTGGTGTCAGGGGCCGGGGAGCTGTTTTTT	NA	TRBV5-6	TRBJ2-2	NA
CASRARGPGQGAILVEAFF	TGTGCCAGCAGGGCGCGAGGTCCCGGGCAGGGGGCAATACTCGTTGAAGCTTTCTTT	TRBD1	TRBV2	TRBJ1-1	NA
CASSLDYSSEQFF	TGTGCCAGCAGCTTGGATTATAGCAGTGAGCAGTTCTTC	NA	TRBV7-3	TRBJ2-1	NA
CASSYAGGLNTEAFF	TGTGCCAGCAGTTATGCGGGGGGATTGAACACTGAAGCTTTCTTT	NA	TRBV28	TRBJ1-1	NA
CASSVGLAGMRETQYF	TGTGCCAGCAGTGTGGGTCTAGCGGGAATGCGAGAGACCCAGTACTTC	TRBD2	TRBV2	TRBJ2-5	once
CASSYGITGGNEQFF	TGTGCCAGCAGTTACGGGATCACGGGGGGAAATGAGCAGTTCTTC	TRBD2	TRBV6-5	TRBJ2-1	few
CASSRTGDSTDTQYF	TGTGCCAGCAGTAGAACGGGAGACAGCACAGATACGCAGTATTTT	NA	TRBV6-1	TRBJ2-3	NA
CASSDRARGNQPQHF	TGTGCCAGTAGCGACAGGGCTCGGGGCAATCAGCCCCAGCATTTT	TRBD1	TRBV19	TRBJ1-5	few
CASSQFGQASEKLFF	TGTGCCAGCAGCCAATTCGGACAGGCCAGTGAAAAACTGTTTTTT	TRBD1	TRBV4-2	TRBJ1-4	NA
CASSFTSGSADTQYF	TGTGCCAGCAGCTTCACTAGCGGGAGTGCAGATACGCAGTATTTT	TRBD2	TRBV7-2	TRBJ2-3	NA
CASSVGTGDLSSPLHF	TGTGCCAGCAGCGTCGGGACAGGGGACCTATCTTCACCCCTCCACTTT	TRBD1	TRBV9	TRBJ1-6	NA
CASSLGENEQYF	TGTGCCAGCAGTTTAGGGGAGAACGAGCAGTACTTC	NA	TRBV28	TRBJ2-7	NA
CASSDSPSKHNEQFF	TGTGCCAGCAGCGACAGCCCGTCTAAGCACAATGAGCAGTTCTTC	NA	TRBV9	TRBJ2-1	NA
CASSFESAPGMF	TGTGCCAGCAGCTTCGAGTCTGCACCGGGTATGTTT	NA	TRBV11-2	TRBJ2-3	NA
CASSLFSSGRAGEQFF	TGTGCCAGCAGTTTATTTTCTAGCGGGAGGGCAGGGGAGCAGTTCTTC	TRBD2	TRBV27	TRBJ2-1	once
CASSQGLAGGQETQYF	TGTGCCAGCAGCCAAGGGCTAGCGGGAGGGCAAGAGACCCAGTACTTC	TRBD2	TRBV11-3	TRBJ2-5	NA
CASSQIGQGNKRFYGANVLTF	TGCGCCAGCAGCCAGATCGGACAGGGCAATAAGAGGTTCTATGGGGCCAACGTCCTGACTTTC	TRBD1	TRBV5-1	TRBJ2-6	NA
CAIQVGGNEQFF	TGTGCCATCCAGGTAGGGGGCAATGAGCAGTTCTTC	NA	TRBV10-3	TRBJ2-1	NA
CASSSGQGGGETQYF	TGTGCCAGTAGTAGTGGACAGGGTGGAGGAGAGACCCAGTACTTC	TRBD1	TRBV19	TRBJ2-5	NA
CASSPSLMNTEAFF	TGTGCCAGTAGTCCTTCCCTTATGAACACTGAAGCTTTCTTT	NA	TRBV19	TRBJ1-1	few
CASKSGGEGQPQHF	TGTGCCAGCAAGTCGGGGGGGGAGGGACAGCCCCAGCATTTT	NA	TRBV25-1	TRBJ1-5	NA
CASKSVTGAKTGELFF	TGTGCCAGCAAGTCGGTAACAGGGGCAAAGACCGGGGAGCTGTTTTTT	TRBD1	TRBV2	TRBJ2-2	NA
CASSEMRTDTQYF	TGTGCCAGCAGTGAAATGAGGACAGATACGCAGTATTTT	NA	TRBV2	TRBJ2-3	few
CASEGAGNTIYF	TGTGCCAGCGAGGGGGCTGGAAACACCATATATTTT	NA	TRBV2	TRBJ1-3	NA
CASSSGNSTDTQYF	TGTGCCAGCTCTAGCGGGAATAGCACAGATACGCAGTATTTT	TRBD2	TRBV6-1	TRBJ2-3	NA
CASSEPLLAGVNEQFF	TGTGCCAGCAGTGAACCCCTGCTAGCAGGGGTCAATGAGCAGTTCTTC	NA	TRBV6-1	TRBJ2-1	NA
CASSYSKTGDYEQYF	TGTGCCAGCAGTTACTCGAAGACAGGGGATTACGAGCAGTACTTC	TRBD1	TRBV6-5	TRBJ2-7	NA
CASSLGGGPYNEQFF	TGTGCCAGCAGCTTAGGGGGAGGGCCCTACAATGAGCAGTTCTTC	TRBD2	TRBV13	TRBJ2-1	NA
CASRDNTGAPAQFF	TGTGCCAGCAGGGACAACACAGGGGCCCCAGCCCAGTTCTTC	TRBD1	TRBV7-2	TRBJ2-1	NA
CASSFRGAAQHF	TGTGCCAGTAGTTTCAGGGGGGCGGCCCAGCATTTT	TRBD1	TRBV19	TRBJ1-5	few
CASTPTRQTMNTEAFF	TGTGCCAGCACCCCGACCAGGCAGACCATGAACACTGAAGCTTTCTTT	NA	TRBV2	TRBJ1-1	medium-sized
CASSPGTGSTDTQYF	TGTGCCAGCAGCCCGGGGACAGGCAGCACAGATACGCAGTATTTT	TRBD1	TRBV5-4	TRBJ2-3	NA
CASSLAGVLAYEQYF	TGTGCCAGCAGTTTAGCGGGAGTCTTAGCGTACGAGCAGTACTTC	TRBD2	TRBV28	TRBJ2-7	NA
CASSIDRLETQYF	TGTGCCAGTAGTATAGACCGGTTAGAGACCCAGTACTTC	NA	TRBV19	TRBJ2-5	NA
CAISESGQGKQYF	TGTGCCATCAGTGAGTCGGGACAGGGGAAGCAGTATTTT	TRBD1	TRBV10-3	TRBJ2-3	NA
CASSLETSGTYNEQFF	TGTGCCAGCAGCTTAGAGACTAGCGGGACCTACAATGAGCAGTTCTTC	TRBD2	TRBV7-8	TRBJ2-1	NA
CASSSGTVDNEQFF	TGTGCCAGCAGTTCCGGGACAGTAGACAATGAGCAGTTCTTC	TRBD1	TRBV27	TRBJ2-1	NA
CSATRADTQYF	TGCAGTGCCACTAGAGCCGATACGCAGTATTTT	NA	TRBV20-1	TRBJ2-3	NA